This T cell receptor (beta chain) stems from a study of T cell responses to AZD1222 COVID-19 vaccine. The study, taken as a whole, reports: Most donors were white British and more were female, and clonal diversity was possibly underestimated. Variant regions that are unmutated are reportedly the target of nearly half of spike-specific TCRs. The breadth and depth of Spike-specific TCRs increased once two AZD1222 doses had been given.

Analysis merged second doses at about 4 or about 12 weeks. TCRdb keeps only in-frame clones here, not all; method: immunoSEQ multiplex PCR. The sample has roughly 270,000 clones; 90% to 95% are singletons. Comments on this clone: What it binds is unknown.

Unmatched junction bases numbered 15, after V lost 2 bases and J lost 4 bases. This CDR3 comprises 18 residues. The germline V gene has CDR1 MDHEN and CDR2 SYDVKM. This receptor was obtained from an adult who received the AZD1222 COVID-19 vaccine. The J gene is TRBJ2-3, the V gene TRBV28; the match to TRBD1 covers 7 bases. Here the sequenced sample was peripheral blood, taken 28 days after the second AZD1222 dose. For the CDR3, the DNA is TGTGCCAGCAGTTTAGGAAGTTTAGGGACAGCCGGGGCAGATACGCAGTATTTT. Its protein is CASSLGSLGTAGADTQYF.